This TCR beta chain comes out of a study of regulatory T cells in long-lasting Graves disease (dated by TCRdb to the early 2020s). In terms of the full investigation: Antithyroid drugs had been taken for less than 3 months by newly diagnosed Graves' disease patients. The study was conducted in China and was registered as a clinical trial. A total of about 33 samples underwent TCR sequencing: about 13 from persistent and 20 from newly diagnosed Graves' disease patients. Persistent Graves' disease patients were compared with newly diagnosed Graves' disease patients by peripheral blood TCR sequencing and RNA sequencing. Findings and caveats that apply to the study as a whole: Persistent patients shared more public clonotypes among themselves (2,741) than newly diagnosed patients did (more than 850). Only the TCR beta chain was sequenced and analyzed. The study examined only peripheral blood because the primary lesion, thyroid tissue, could not be accessed. Lower TCR Shannon entropy and fewer highly expanded clones were observed in persistent Graves' disease patients than in newly diagnosed patients, which suggested clonal expansion. The small sample size was acknowledged by the authors as a limitation that may reduce accuracy.

According to the study, the label for this sample's time point signals: newly diagnosed GD, antithyroid drugs for less than 3 months. For both TCR sequencing and RNA sequencing, RNA was extracted from PBMCs using TRIzol. The diagnosis of Graves' disease was made according to American Thyroid Association guidelines. Recruitment of patients was carried out at an endocrinology department in Xi'an, China. Each patient gave 9 to 10 milliliters of peripheral blood, collected in an EDTA anticoagulant tube. Ficoll Paque Plus density gradient separation was used to isolate PBMCs, and no additional T cell sorting was done. An Agilent 2100 Bioanalyzer and agarose gel were used to check RNA quality, while a NanoDrop 2000 measured RNA concentration. This clonotype was recorded a few times. No cognate antigen has been identified for it. Base quality data are lacking; no much larger clone is found one base away.

Libraries were made using multiplex PCR. Sequenced using an Illumina HiSeq 4000. iRepertoire HTBI primers and Arm-PCR amplification of CDR3 regions were used to construct TCR beta libraries. Gel purification was performed on PCR products prior to sequencing. On the authors' methods: Gene usage analysis of CDR3 amino acid clonotypes relied on the roughly 60 TRBV and about 15 TRBJ segments identified across samples. COPE and FqMerger were used to merge filtered high-quality paired reads into contigs. BLAST was used to align contigs to IMGT TRBV, TRBD and TRBJ reference genes, and CDR3 was defined according to IMGT. Highly expanded clones were defined as clonotypes with a frequency above 0.1%. Shannon entropy served as the measure of repertoire diversity, while the Gini coefficient captured V-J evenness. Clonotypes shared by more than one individual were considered public. The raw public data were reprocessed by TCRdb itself: fastp quality trimming at Q25, MiXCR clonotype calling, in-frame beta chains only. Rows merge per CDR3 protein into single entries with the most common DNA and genes. Clone size and V and J calls follow TCRdb, not the original study. In this sample the table shows 600,000 to 650,000 distinct CDR3 sequences, 15% to 20% of which occur a single time. Around a sixth of the sample comes from the top ten.

In addition, the sample was reused for a study of T cells in Graves' hyperthyroidism and ophthalmopathy. The other study reports the following: Stable Graves' hyperthyroidism was defined as no progression to ophthalmopathy during 18 months of follow-up. Hyperthyroidism patients were aged 18 to 65 years and newly diagnosed, with disease duration of less than 2 months. The study excluded patients with uncontrolled infections, other autoimmune diseases, pregnancy or lactation. Clinical symptoms, serum thyroxine and TRAb, thyroid ultrasound, and orbital computed tomography formed the basis for the diagnoses. The TCR CDR3 was subjected to a first round of RT-PCR using the HTBI primer set and the Qiagen OneStep RT-PCR kit. Most expanded thyroid clonotypes (frequency above 0.001) were also detected in blood, suggesting blood repertoires may reflect thyroid immune responses. A 13 V-J signature model separated ophthalmopathy from stable hyperthyroidism, with roughly 88% sensitivity and 81% to 83% specificity in cross-validation and 80%/75% in testing. During validation, the model predicted progression to ophthalmopathy a median of about 5.9 months ahead of onset, with 70.59% sensitivity and roughly 72% specificity. To identify distinguishing TCR V-J signatures, a discovery cohort of some 99 patients was used, comprising 43 with Graves' ophthalmopathy and some 60 with stable Graves' hyperthyroidism. Prospective prediction of ophthalmopathy was tested in an independent validation cohort of 18 to 20 hyperthyroidism patients and roughly 16 patients who later progressed to ophthalmopathy. The 100 or so discovery patients were divided at random into training and test sets in a 7:3 ratio. The study also compared thyroid tissue and blood T-cell repertoires from more than five Graves' hyperthyroidism patients. Following sampling, methimazole starting at 30 mg daily was given to hyperthyroidism patients, and high-dose intravenous methylprednisolone was given to ophthalmopathy patients. Libraries were constructed in a second round of multiplex PCR, after which size selection and purification were carried out. Paired-end sequencing of the libraries was performed with 100 bp reads on an Illumina HiSeq2000. SOAPnuke was used to process the raw data, removing reads that contained adapters or uncalled bases, had a mean Phred below 15, or lacked an exact match to the constant primer or identifier. COPE v1.2.5 was used to merge the high-quality paired reads, and each unique nucleotide sequence was defined as a clonotype. MiTCR v1.1 was used to align the clonotypes against IMGT TRBV, TRBD and TRBJ reference segments. The analysis included only V-J combinations with a frequency above 0.0001, which together covered more than 99% of the repertoires. The TCS score was defined as the ratio of F50 (clonal expansion) to E x V (chaos), calculated using BLOSUM62-based TCRdist between CDR3 peptides within each V-J. Welch's t-statistics and random forest reduced around 550 V-J features to 10 to 15, which were used in a naive Bayes classifier (R e1071). No statistical method was used to fix the sample size in advance, and group allocation was not hidden from the investigators. TCR Vbeta CDR3 sequencing of 120 to 150 peripheral blood samples (43 ophthalmopathy, about 80 hyperthyroidism and roughly 17 progressor patients) is reported in the paper.

The TCR originated in a woman younger than 45 with Graves disease. Donor details come from another sample of the same person, matched by shared clones. Sequencing used peripheral blood mononuclear cells (PBMCs), obtained at new diagnosis, from a patient treated with antithyroid drugs.

The nucleotide sequence reads TGTGCCAGCAGCTGGGGGACGGCCCACTCGGGTGAGCAGTTCTTC. Protein translation: CASSWGTAHSGEQFF. The rearrangement joined TRBV5-6 to TRBJ2-1; the D gene is possibly TRBD1 or TRBD2, each agreeing over 5 bases. The V and J ends are trimmed by 3 bases and 9 bases, leaving 19 bases between them. CDR1 and CDR2 were assigned from the germline V gene as SGHDT and YYEEEE. From the cysteine up to the phenylalanine, the CDR3 has a length of 15 residues. Just the 45-base CDR3 DNA is kept, in frame starting at base 1.